These T cell receptor beta chains were read from a single sample in a study of read filtering for tumor transcriptome and immune sequencing. TCRdb called the reads again in MiXCR, with one record for every CDR3 protein. Among 100,000 to 150,000 distinct CDR3 sequences listed, 10% to 15% were seen once. The sequenced sample was a population of CD138-negative cells sorted from bone marrow. All receptors come from a donor aged 40 or over with multiple myeloma. The CDR3 runs from the conserved cysteine through the conserved F or W. Fields, in order: D gene, J gene, CDR3 length, V gene, clone size, CDR3 protein, CDR3 DNA. D genes are given only for firm matches. The size of a clone is reported for some rows only, either as once, few or many, or as a class for expanded clones.

D: NA; J: TRBJ2-3; length: 14; V: TRBV7-9; size: few; CDR3: CASTAPSRTDTQYF; DNA: TGTGCCAGCACCGCACCCTCCCGCACAGATACGCAGTATTTT
D: NA; J: TRBJ2-3; length: 17; V: TRBV11-1; size: many; CDR3: CASSPGRIQRVGDTQYF; DNA: TGTGCCAGCAGCCCCGGACGGATTCAGAGAGTTGGAGATACGCAGTATTTT
D: NA; J: TRBJ1-1; length: 14; V: TRBV28; size: many; CDR3: CASSEDMPVTEAFF; DNA: TGTGCCAGCAGCGAAGACATGCCGGTCACTGAAGCTTTCTTT
D: NA; J: TRBJ1-5; length: 13; V: TRBV7-2; size: many; CDR3: CASSLGEGQAQHF; DNA: TGTGCCAGCAGCTTAGGAGAGGGTCAGGCCCAGCATTTT
D: NA; J: TRBJ1-6; length: 13; V: TRBV20-1; size: many; CDR3: CSARVQRNSPLHF; DNA: TGCAGTGCTAGAGTTCAGCGGAATTCACCCCTCCACTTT
D: NA; J: TRBJ1-1; length: 12; V: TRBV30; size: many; CDR3: CAWEDVGWGAFF; DNA: TGTGCCTGGGAAGACGTCGGCTGGGGAGCTTTCTTT
D: TRBD1; J: TRBJ1-5; length: 14; V: TRBV6-1; size: many; CDR3: CASIKDRGNQPQHF; DNA: TGTGCCAGCATCAAGGACAGGGGGAATCAGCCCCAGCATTTT
D: NA; J: TRBJ2-2; length: 15; V: TRBV18; size: many; CDR3: CASSPIEEGSGELFF; DNA: TGTGCCAGCTCACCAATCGAGGAGGGTTCCGGGGAGCTGTTTTTT
D: TRBD1; J: TRBJ1-1; length: 14; V: TRBV5-1; size: many; CDR3: CASQLDRANTEAFF; DNA: TGCGCCAGCCAACTGGACAGGGCGAACACTGAAGCTTTCTTT
D: TRBD1; J: TRBJ1-1; length: 14; V: TRBV29-1; size: few; CDR3: CSVSKQGAGTEASF; DNA: TGCAGCGTTTCGAAGCAGGGGGCTGGGACCGAAGCTTCCTTT
D: NA; J: TRBJ1-5; length: 17; V: TRBV19; size: many; CDR3: CASNPEVQGMSNQPQHF; DNA: TGTGCCAGTAACCCCGAAGTTCAGGGGATGAGCAATCAGCCCCAGCATTTT
D: NA; J: TRBJ2-7; length: 16; V: TRBV5-1; size: many; CDR3: CASSLEGGNPPYEQYF; DNA: TGCGCCAGCAGCTTGGAGGGGGGAAACCCCCCCTACGAGCAGTACTTC
D: TRBD1; J: TRBJ2-7; length: 15; V: TRBV29-1; size: many; CDR3: CSVAPRTGGGGEQYF; DNA: TGCAGCGTCGCCCCTCGGACAGGGGGGGGTGGCGAGCAGTACTTC
D: TRBD2; J: TRBJ2-1; length: 16; V: TRBV19; size: many; CDR3: CASTGEAGSSYNEQFF; DNA: TGTGCCAGTACCGGAGAAGCGGGGAGTTCCTACAATGAGCAGTTCTTC
D: NA; J: TRBJ1-1; length: 14; V: TRBV30; size: many; CDR3: CAWSVNPGNTEAFF; DNA: TGTGCCTGGAGTGTAAATCCGGGGAACACTGAAGCTTTCTTT
D: TRBD1; J: TRBJ1-2; length: 14; V: TRBV19; size: NA; CDR3: CATGRQGVSYGYTF; DNA: TGTGCCACCGGGAGACAGGGGGTATCCTATGGCTACACCTTC
D: NA; J: TRBJ1-1; length: 12; V: TRBV29-1; size: few; CDR3: CSVGGGGTEAFF; DNA: TGCAGCGTTGGTGGAGGGGGCACTGAAGCTTTCTTT
D: TRBD2; J: TRBJ2-7; length: 13; V: TRBV6-5; size: many; CDR3: CASRLTSGYEQYF; DNA: TGTGCCAGCAGACTGACTAGCGGCTACGAGCAGTACTTC
D: TRBD1; J: TRBJ1-1; length: 13; V: TRBV20-1; size: many; CDR3: CSASQGAFTEAFF; DNA: TGCAGTGCTAGTCAGGGGGCTTTCACTGAAGCTTTCTTT
D: NA; J: TRBJ2-5; length: 16; V: TRBV6-5; size: many; CDR3: CASSYSISAARGTQYF; DNA: TGTGCCAGCAGTTACTCGATTTCCGCGGCGCGGGGGACCCAGTACTTC
D: NA; J: TRBJ2-7; length: 13; V: TRBV14; size: many; CDR3: CASSVGLIYEQYF; DNA: TGTGCCAGCAGCGTTGGACTTATCTACGAGCAGTACTTC
D: NA; J: TRBJ1-2; length: 13; V: TRBV27; size: many; CDR3: CASSLSGLASYTF; DNA: TGTGCCAGCAGTTTATCTGGGCTGGCCAGCTACACCTTC
D: NA; J: TRBJ2-2; length: 16; V: TRBV24-1; size: many; CDR3: CATSDPTSSATGELFF; DNA: TGTGCCACCAGTGATCCAACAAGTTCGGCCACCGGGGAGCTGTTTTTT
D: NA; J: TRBJ2-1; length: 14; V: TRBV18; size: many; CDR3: CASSPRGGSDEQFF; DNA: TGTGCCAGCTCCCCGAGAGGCGGTAGTGATGAGCAGTTCTTC
D: NA; J: TRBJ2-1; length: 14; V: TRBV7-2; size: many; CDR3: CASSLAGPVSEQFF; DNA: TGTGCCAGCAGCTTAGCGGGACCTGTTTCTGAGCAGTTCTTC
D: NA; J: TRBJ1-4; length: 14; V: TRBV27; size: many; CDR3: CASSFGQANEKLFF; DNA: TGTGCCAGCAGTTTCGGGCAGGCTAATGAAAAACTGTTTTTT
D: TRBD2; J: TRBJ2-5; length: 17; V: TRBV20-1; size: few; CDR3: CSAPFLLIAGAQETQYF; DNA: TGCAGTGCCCCTTTCCTTTTAATAGCGGGAGCCCAAGAGACCCAGTACTTC
D: NA; J: TRBJ2-1; length: 15; V: TRBV30; size: many; CDR3: CAWSPGRGSYNEQFF; DNA: TGTGCCTGGAGTCCAGGGCGGGGCTCCTACAATGAGCAGTTCTTC
D: TRBD1; J: TRBJ1-2; length: 15; V: TRBV7-9; size: many; CDR3: CASSFQKGDSYGYTF; DNA: TGTGCCAGCAGCTTTCAGAAAGGGGACAGCTATGGCTACACCTTC
D: NA; J: TRBJ2-7; length: 14; V: TRBV29-1; size: many; CDR3: CSVTGPTNSYEQYF; DNA: TGCAGCGTTACGGGACCGACAAATTCCTACGAGCAGTACTTC
D: NA; J: TRBJ1-1; length: 13; V: TRBV6-6; size: many; CDR3: CASSDGPNTEAFF; DNA: TGTGCCAGCAGCGACGGGCCGAACACTGAAGCTTTCTTT
D: NA; J: TRBJ2-1; length: 13; V: TRBV11-2; size: NA; CDR3: CASSLQEWNEQFF; DNA: TGTGCCAGCAGCTTACAGGAGTGGAATGAGCAGTTCTTC
D: NA; J: TRBJ1-5; length: 13; V: TRBV12-3/TRBV12-4; size: many; CDR3: CASSFGRGQPQHF; DNA: TGTGCCAGCAGTTTTGGGAGAGGTCAGCCCCAGCATTTT
D: NA; J: TRBJ1-6; length: 18; V: TRBV20-1; size: many; CDR3: CSATYWTVAISQNSPLHF; DNA: TGCAGTGCTACCTACTGGACGGTTGCTATTTCACAAAATTCACCCCTCCACTTT
D: NA; J: TRBJ1-2; length: 14; V: TRBV11-2; size: few; CDR3: CASSSRSWTVGYTF; DNA: TGTGCCAGCAGCTCTAGGAGTTGGACAGTCGGCTACACCTTC
D: NA; J: TRBJ2-7; length: 14; V: TRBV20-1; size: NA; CDR3: CSAPTPGRPDEQYF; DNA: TGCAGTGCTCCCACCCCAGGGAGGCCCGACGAGCAGTACTTC
D: NA; J: TRBJ2-1; length: 16; V: TRBV10-1; size: many; CDR3: CASSELGKGPYNEQFF; DNA: TGCGCCAGCAGTGAGCTCGGAAAGGGACCATACAATGAGCAGTTCTTC
D: TRBD2; J: TRBJ2-1; length: 17; V: TRBV20-1; size: many; CDR3: CSARVGTGGLPYNEQFF; DNA: TGCAGTGCTAGAGTTGGGACGGGGGGGCTCCCCTACAATGAGCAGTTCTTC
D: TRBD1; J: TRBJ1-5; length: 14; V: TRBV7-9; size: many; CDR3: CASSSTGGNQPQHF; DNA: TGTGCCAGCAGCAGTACAGGGGGCAATCAGCCCCAGCATTTT
D: NA; J: TRBJ1-1; length: 13; V: TRBV20-1; size: NA; CDR3: CSARPGPNTEAFF; DNA: TGCAGTGCTAGACCGGGACCGAACACTGAAGCTTTCTTT
D: TRBD2; J: TRBJ2-3; length: 13; V: TRBV20-1; size: many; CDR3: CSAQLAGTDTQYF; DNA: TGCAGTGCCCAACTAGCGGGAACAGATACGCAGTATTTT
D: NA; J: TRBJ1-2; length: 11; V: TRBV7-2; size: NA; CDR3: CASSLVYSGNF; DNA: TGTGCCAGCAGCTTAGTATATTCGGGAAACTTC
D: NA; J: TRBJ2-5; length: 12; V: TRBV29-1; size: many; CDR3: CSSGQYQETQYF; DNA: TGCAGCTCCGGGCAGTACCAAGAGACCCAGTACTTC
D: NA; J: TRBJ2-7; length: 14; V: TRBV2; size: many; CDR3: CASSPRQLSYEQYF; DNA: TGTGCCAGCAGTCCTAGACAGCTTTCCTACGAGCAGTACTTC
D: TRBD2; J: TRBJ2-3; length: 16; V: TRBV20-1; size: few; CDR3: CSAPERREGLTDTQYF; DNA: TGCAGTGCCCCCGAGAGGCGGGAGGGATTAACAGATACGCAGTATTTT
D: TRBD1; J: TRBJ2-5; length: 14; V: TRBV12-3/TRBV12-4; size: NA; CDR3: CASSRQGAFLAQYF; DNA: TGTGCCAGCAGTCGACAGGGGGCCTTCCTCGCCCAGTACTTC
D: NA; J: TRBJ2-7; length: 14; V: TRBV27; size: few; CDR3: CASRSSVNSYEQYF; DNA: TGTGCCAGCAGGAGTAGCGTGAACTCCTACGAGCAGTACTTC
D: NA; J: TRBJ1-4; length: 16; V: TRBV5-5; size: many; CDR3: CASSMGTLATNEKLFF; DNA: TGTGCCAGCAGCATGGGGACACTAGCAACTAATGAAAAACTGTTTTTT
D: TRBD2; J: TRBJ2-3; length: 14; V: TRBV18; size: many; CDR3: CASSTSGSTDTQYF; DNA: TGTGCCAGCAGTACTAGCGGAAGCACAGATACGCAGTATTTT
D: NA; J: TRBJ2-2; length: 12; V: TRBV19; size: NA; CDR3: CASSILSGELFF; DNA: TGTGCCAGTAGTATTCTATCCGGGGAGCTGTTTTTT
D: NA; J: TRBJ1-4; length: 12; V: TRBV3-1; size: many; CDR3: CASSHWNEKLFF; DNA: TGTGCCAGCAGCCATTGGAATGAAAAACTGTTTTTT
D: TRBD2; J: TRBJ2-3; length: 16; V: TRBV20-1; size: few; CDR3: CSADLRRGGGTDTQYF; DNA: TGCAGTGCCGACCTGAGGAGGGGAGGGGGCACAGATACGCAGTATTTT
D: NA; J: TRBJ2-3; length: 16; V: TRBV12-3/TRBV12-4; size: many; CDR3: CASSLSGAIGINTQYF; DNA: TGTGCCAGCAGTTTAAGTGGCGCCATCGGGATAAATACGCAGTATTTT
D: TRBD2; J: TRBJ2-1; length: 16; V: TRBV19; size: many; CDR3: CASSIDGTSGYNEQFF; DNA: TGTGCCAGTAGTATAGATGGGACTAGCGGCTACAATGAGCAGTTCTTC
D: TRBD2; J: TRBJ2-1; length: 13; V: TRBV29-1; size: few; CDR3: CSVGQGLANEQFF; DNA: TGCAGCGTTGGTCAGGGACTAGCAAATGAGCAGTTCTTC
D: NA; J: TRBJ2-1; length: 13; V: TRBV6-5; size: many; CDR3: CASSYSGTREQFF; DNA: TGTGCCAGCAGTTACTCTGGGACGCGGGAGCAGTTCTTC
D: TRBD1; J: TRBJ1-1; length: 16; V: TRBV3-1; size: many; CDR3: CASSQRDRDEATEAFF; DNA: TGTGCCAGCAGCCAAAGAGACAGGGATGAGGCCACTGAAGCTTTCTTT